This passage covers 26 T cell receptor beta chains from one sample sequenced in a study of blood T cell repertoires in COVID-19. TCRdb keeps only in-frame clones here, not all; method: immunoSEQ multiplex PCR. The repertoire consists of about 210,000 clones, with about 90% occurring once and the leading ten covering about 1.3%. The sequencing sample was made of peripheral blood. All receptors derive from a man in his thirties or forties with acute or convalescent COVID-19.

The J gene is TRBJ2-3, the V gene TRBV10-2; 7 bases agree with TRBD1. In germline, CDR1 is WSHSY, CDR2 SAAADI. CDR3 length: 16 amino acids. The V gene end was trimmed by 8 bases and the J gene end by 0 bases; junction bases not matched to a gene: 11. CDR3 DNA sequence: TGCGCCAGCTACAACCGGGACAGAGCTAGCACAGATACGCAGTATTTT. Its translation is CASYNRDRASTDTQYF.

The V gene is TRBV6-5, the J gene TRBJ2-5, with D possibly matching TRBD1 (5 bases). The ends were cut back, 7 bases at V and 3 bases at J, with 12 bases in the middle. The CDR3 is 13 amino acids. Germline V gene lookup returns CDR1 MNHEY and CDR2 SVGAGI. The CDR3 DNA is TGTGCCAGCAAACGACAGCCGAAAGAGACCCAGTACTTC. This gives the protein CASKRQPKETQYF.

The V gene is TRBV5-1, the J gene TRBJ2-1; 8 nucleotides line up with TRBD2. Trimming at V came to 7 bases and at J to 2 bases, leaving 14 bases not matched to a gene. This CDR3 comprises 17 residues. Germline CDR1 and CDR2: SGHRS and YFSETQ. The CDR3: CASLPGGVAGTYNEQFF. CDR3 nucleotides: TGCGCCAGCCTTCCAGGCGGCGTAGCGGGGACCTACAATGAGCAGTTCTTC. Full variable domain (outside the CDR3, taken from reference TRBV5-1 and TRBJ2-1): KAGVTQTPRYLIKTRGQQVTLSCSPISGHRSVSWYQQTPGQGLQFLFEYFSETQRNKGNFPGRFSGRQFSNSRSEMNVSTLELGDSALYLCASLPGGVAGTYNEQFFGPGTRLTVL.

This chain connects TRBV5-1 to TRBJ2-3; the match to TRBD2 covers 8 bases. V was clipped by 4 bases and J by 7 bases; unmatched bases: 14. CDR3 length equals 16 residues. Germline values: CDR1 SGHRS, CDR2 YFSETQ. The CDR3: CASSLLAGGLQNTQYF. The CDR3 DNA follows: TGCGCCAGCAGCCTACTGGCGGGGGGCCTTCAAAATACGCAGTATTTT.

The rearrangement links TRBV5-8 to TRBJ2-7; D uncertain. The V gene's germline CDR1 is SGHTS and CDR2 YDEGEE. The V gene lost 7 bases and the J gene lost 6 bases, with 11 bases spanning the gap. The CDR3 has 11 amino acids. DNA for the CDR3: TGTGCCAGCTCCCGGTGGTCCGAGCAGTACTTC. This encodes CASSRWSEQYF.

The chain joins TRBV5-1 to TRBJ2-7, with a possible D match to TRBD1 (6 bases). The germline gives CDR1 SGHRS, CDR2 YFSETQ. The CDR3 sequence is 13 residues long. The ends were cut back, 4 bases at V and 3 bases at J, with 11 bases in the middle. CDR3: CASSGGQYYEQYF. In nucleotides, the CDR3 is TGCGCCAGCAGCGGAGGACAGTACTACGAGCAGTACTTC.

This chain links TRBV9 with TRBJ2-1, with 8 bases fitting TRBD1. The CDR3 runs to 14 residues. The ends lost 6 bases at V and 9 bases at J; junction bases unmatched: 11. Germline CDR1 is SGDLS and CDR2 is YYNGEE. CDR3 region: CASTPGQGYSEQFF. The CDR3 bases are TGTGCCAGCACCCCCGGACAGGGTTATTCTGAGCAGTTCTTC.

CDR3 in DNA: TGTGCCAGTAGTACCGGACAGGGCCCTGTTGCAACTAATGAAAAACTGTTTTTT. This sequence encodes CASSTGQGPVATNEKLFF. This chain links TRBV19 with TRBJ1-4; TRBD1 aligns across 8 bases. This CDR3 region has 18 residues. V was clipped by 4 bases and J by 0 bases; unmatched bases: 10. In germline, CDR1 is LNHDA, CDR2 SQIVND (reference sequence).

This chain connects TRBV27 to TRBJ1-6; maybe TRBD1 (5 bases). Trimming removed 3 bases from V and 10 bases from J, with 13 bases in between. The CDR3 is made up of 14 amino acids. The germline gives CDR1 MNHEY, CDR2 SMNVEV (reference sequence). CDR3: CASSLDRGRSPLHF. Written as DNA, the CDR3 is TGTGCCAGCAGTTTGGATAGGGGCAGATCACCCCTCCACTTT.

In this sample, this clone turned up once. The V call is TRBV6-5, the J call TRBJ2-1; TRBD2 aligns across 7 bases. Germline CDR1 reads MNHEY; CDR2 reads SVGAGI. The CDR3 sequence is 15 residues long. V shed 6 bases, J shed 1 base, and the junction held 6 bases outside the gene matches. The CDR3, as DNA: TGTGCCAGCAGCGTTGGGACTACGTCCTACAATGAGCAGTTCTTC. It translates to CASSVGTTSYNEQFF.

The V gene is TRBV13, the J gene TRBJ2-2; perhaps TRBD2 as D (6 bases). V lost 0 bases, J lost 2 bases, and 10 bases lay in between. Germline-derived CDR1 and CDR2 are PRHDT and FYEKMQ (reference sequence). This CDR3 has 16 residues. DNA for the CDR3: TGTGCCAGCAGCTTAGGACGGGGGATAAACACCGGGGAGCTGTTTTTT. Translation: CASSLGRGINTGELFF.

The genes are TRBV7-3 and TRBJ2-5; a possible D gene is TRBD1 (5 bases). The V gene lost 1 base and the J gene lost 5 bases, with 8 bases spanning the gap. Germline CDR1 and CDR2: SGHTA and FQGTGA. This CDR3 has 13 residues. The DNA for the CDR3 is TGTGCCAGCAGCTTAAGTTCAGGGGAGACCCAGTACTTC. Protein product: CASSLSSGETQYF.

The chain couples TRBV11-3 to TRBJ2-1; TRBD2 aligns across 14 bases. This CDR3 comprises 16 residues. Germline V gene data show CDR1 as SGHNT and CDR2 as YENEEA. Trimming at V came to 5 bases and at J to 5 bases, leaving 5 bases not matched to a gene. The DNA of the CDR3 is TGTGCCAGCAGCGTAGGGACTAGCGGGAGTAACAATGAGCAGTTCTTC. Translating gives CASSVGTSGSNNEQFF.

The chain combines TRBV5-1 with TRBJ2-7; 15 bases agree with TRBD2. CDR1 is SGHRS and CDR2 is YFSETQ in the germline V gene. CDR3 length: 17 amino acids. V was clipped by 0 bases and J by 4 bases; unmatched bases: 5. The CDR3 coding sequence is TGCGCCAGCAGCTTGGCCGGACTAGCGGGAGGGCTGTACGAGCAGTACTTC. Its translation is CASSLAGLAGGLYEQYF.

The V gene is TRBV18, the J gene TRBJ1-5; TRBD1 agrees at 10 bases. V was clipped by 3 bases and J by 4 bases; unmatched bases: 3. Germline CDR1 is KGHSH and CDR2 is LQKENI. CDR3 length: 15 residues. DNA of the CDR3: TGTGCCAGCTCACCTTGGACAGGGGGGAATCAGCCCCAGCATTTT. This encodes CASSPWTGGNQPQHF.

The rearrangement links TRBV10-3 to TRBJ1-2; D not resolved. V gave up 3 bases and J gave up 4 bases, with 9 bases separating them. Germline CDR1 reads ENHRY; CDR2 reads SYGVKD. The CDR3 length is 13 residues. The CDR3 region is CAISDPGGYGYTF. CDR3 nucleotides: TGTGCCATCAGTGATCCCGGCGGCTATGGCTACACCTTC.

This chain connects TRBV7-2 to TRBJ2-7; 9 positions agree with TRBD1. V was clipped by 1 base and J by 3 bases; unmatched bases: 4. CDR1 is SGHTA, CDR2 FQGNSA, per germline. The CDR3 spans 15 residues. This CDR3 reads CASSLVVTGGYEQYF. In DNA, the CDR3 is TGTGCCAGCAGCTTAGTCGTGACAGGGGGCTACGAGCAGTACTTC.

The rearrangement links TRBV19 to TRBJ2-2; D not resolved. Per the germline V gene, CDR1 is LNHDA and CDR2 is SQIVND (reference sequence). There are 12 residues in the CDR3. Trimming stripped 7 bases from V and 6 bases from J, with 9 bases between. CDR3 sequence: CASNFGAGELFF. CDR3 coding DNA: TGTGCCAGTAATTTTGGAGCCGGGGAGCTGTTTTTT. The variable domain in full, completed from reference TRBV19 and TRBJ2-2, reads DGGITQSPKYLFRKEGQNVTLSCEQNLNHDAMYWYRQDPGQGLRLIYYSQIVNDFQKGDIAEGYSVSREKKESFPLTVTSAQKNPTAFYLCASNFGAGELFFGEGSRLTVL.

The CDR3 region is CASRPLQGVRSYNSPLHF. The CDR3 region has the DNA TGTGCCAGCAGGCCACTACAGGGCGTAAGATCCTATAATTCACCCCTCCACTTT. V and J are TRBV28 and TRBJ1-6; weak D call: TRBD1 (6 bases). The germline V gene has CDR1 MDHEN and CDR2 SYDVKM. V was cut by 6 bases and J by 1 base, with 19 bases left in between. CDR3 length equals 18 residues. The full variable domain, with the rest looked up from reference TRBV28 and TRBJ1-6, is DVKVTQSSRYLVKRTGEKVFLECVQDMDHENMFWYRQDPGLGLRLIYFSYDVKMKEKGDIPEGYSVSREKKERFSLILESASTNQTSMYLCASRPLQGVRSYNSPLHFGNGTRLTVT.

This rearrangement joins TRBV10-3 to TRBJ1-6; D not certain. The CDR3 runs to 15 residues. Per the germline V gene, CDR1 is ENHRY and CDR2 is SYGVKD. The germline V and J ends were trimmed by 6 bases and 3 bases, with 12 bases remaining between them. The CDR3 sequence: CAIRRQPDYNSPLHF. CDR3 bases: TGTGCCATCAGGCGACAACCCGACTATAATTCACCCCTCCACTTT.

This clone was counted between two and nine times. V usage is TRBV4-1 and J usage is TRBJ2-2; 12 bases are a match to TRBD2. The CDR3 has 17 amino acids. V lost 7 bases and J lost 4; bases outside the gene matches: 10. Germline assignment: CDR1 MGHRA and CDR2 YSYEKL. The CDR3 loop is CASTPEGLAGITGELFF. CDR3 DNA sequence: TGCGCCAGCACCCCGGAAGGACTAGCGGGAATCACCGGGGAGCTGTTTTTT.

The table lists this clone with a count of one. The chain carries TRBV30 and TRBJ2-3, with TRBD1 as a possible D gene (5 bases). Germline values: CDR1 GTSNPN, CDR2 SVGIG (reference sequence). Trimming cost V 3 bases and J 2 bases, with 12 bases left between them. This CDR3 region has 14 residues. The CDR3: CAWRPRANTDTQYF. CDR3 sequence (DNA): TGTGCCTGGAGGCCCAGGGCCAACACAGATACGCAGTATTTT.

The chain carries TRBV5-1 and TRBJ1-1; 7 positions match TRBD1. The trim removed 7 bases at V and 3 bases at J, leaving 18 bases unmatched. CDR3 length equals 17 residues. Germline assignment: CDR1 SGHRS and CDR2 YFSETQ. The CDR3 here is CASRSYRGGNLDTEAFF. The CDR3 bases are TGCGCCAGCCGCTCCTACAGGGGTGGTAACTTGGACACTGAAGCTTTCTTT.

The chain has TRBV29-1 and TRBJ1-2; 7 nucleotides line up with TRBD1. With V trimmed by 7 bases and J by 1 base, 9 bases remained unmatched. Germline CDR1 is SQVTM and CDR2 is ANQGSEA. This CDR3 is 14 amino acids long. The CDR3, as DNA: TGCAGCGCCCCTCTGACAGGGTATAACTATGGCTACACCTTC. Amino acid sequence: CSAPLTGYNYGYTF.

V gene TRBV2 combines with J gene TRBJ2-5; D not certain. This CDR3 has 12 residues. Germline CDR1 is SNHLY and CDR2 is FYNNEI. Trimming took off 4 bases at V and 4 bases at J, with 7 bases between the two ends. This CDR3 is CASSGSRETQYF. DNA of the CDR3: TGTGCCAGCAGTGGTTCTCGAGAGACCCAGTACTTC.

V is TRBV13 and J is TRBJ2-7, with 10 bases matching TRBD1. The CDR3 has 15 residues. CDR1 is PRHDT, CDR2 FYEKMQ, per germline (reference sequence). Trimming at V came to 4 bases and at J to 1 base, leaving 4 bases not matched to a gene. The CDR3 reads CASSSRDRGSYEQYF. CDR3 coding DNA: TGTGCCAGCAGCTCTCGGGACAGGGGATCCTACGAGCAGTACTTC.